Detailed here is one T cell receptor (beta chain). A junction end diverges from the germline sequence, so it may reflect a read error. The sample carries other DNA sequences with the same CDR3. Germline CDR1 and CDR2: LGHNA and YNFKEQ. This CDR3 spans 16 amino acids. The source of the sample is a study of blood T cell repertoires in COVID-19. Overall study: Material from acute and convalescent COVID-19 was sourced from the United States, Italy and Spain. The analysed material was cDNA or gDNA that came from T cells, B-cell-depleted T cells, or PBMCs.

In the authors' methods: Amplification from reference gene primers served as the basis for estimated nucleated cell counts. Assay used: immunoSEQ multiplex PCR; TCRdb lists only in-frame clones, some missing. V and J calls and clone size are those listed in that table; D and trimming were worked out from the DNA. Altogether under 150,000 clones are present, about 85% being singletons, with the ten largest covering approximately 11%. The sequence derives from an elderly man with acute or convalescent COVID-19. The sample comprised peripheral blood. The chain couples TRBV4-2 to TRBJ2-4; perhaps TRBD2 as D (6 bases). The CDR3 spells CASSQVGGTWENIQYF. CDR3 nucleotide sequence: TGTGCCAGCAGCCAAGTCGGGGGTACATGGGAGAACATTCAGTATTTC.